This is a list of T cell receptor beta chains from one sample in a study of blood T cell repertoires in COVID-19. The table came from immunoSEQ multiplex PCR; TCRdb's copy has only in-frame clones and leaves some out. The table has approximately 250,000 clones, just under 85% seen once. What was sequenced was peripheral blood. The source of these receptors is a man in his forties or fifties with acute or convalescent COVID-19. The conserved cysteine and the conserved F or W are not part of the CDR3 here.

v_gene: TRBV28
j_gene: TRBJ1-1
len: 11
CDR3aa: ASSGRLNTEAF

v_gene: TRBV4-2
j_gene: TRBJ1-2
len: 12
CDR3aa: ASSQAGGNYGYT

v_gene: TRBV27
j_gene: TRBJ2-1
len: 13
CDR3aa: ASREGTGKGNEQF

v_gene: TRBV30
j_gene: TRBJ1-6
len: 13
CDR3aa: AWSVSDRSNSPLH

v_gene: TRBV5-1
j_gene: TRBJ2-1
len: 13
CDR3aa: ASSQTSGGGNEQF

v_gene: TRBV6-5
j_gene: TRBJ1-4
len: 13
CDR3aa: ASSRGVRTNEKLF

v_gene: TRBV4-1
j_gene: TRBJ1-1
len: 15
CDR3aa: ASSQAFRAGANTEAF

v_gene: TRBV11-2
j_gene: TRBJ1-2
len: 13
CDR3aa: ASSQGQGGNYGYT

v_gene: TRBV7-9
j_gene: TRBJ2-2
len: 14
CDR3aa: ASSISSGGDTGELF

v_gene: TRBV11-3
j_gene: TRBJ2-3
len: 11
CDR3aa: ASSPGSADTQY

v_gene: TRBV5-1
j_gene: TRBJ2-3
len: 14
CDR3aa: ASSPRTSGGPDTQY

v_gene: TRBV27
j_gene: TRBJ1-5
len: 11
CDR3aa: ASSFSQGQPQH

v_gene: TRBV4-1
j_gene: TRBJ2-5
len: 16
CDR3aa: ASSQTFTNSESGETQY